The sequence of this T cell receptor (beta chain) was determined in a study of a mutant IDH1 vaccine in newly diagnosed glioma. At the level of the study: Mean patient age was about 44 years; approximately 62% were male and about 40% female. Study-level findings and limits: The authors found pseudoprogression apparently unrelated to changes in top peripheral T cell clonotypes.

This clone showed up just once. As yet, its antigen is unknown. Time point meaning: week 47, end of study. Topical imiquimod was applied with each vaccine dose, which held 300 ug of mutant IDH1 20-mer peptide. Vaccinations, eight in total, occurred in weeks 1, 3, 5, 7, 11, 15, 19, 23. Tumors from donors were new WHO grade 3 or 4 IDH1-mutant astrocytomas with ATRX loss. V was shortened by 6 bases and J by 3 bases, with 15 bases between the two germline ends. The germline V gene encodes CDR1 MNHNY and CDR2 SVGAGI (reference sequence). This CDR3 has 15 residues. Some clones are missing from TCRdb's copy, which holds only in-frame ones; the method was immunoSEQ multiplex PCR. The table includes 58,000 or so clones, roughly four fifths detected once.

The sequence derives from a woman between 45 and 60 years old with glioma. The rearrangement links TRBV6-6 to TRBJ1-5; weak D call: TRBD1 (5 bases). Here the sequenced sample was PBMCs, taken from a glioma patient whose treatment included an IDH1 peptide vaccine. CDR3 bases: TGTGCCAGCAGCCTTGGGACGGCCATCAATCAGCCCCAGCATTTT. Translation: CASSLGTAINQPQHF.